Following are 6 T cell receptor beta chains from one sample sequenced in a study of OX40 agonist ivuxolimab in advanced cancers. The table came from immunoSEQ multiplex PCR; TCRdb's copy has only in-frame clones and leaves some out. Among 70,000 to 95,000 clones listed, just over 90% were seen once. This specimen was CD4+ or CD8+ T cells sorted from blood, taken in a trial of the OX40 agonist ivuxolimab. These receptors were obtained from an adult with an advanced solid tumor such as melanoma, head and neck, liver or kidney cancer.

The gene calls are TRBV4-2 and TRBJ2-5; maybe TRBD2 (7 bases). Per the germline V gene, CDR1 is LGHNA and CDR2 is YNFKEQ. The CDR3 spans 15 residues. V was shortened by 1 base and J by 1 base, with 10 bases between the two germline ends. The CDR3 region is CASSQAGGRQETQYF. DNA of the CDR3: TGTGCCAGCAGCCAAGCCGGGGGGCGCCAAGAGACCCAGTACTTC.

The CDR3 spells CASSLGHPAGELFF. Here the CDR3 DNA reads TGCGCCAGCAGCTTGGGACACCCAGCCGGGGAGCTGTTTTTT. The gene calls are TRBV5-1 and TRBJ2-2; D gene unclear. The CDR3 length is 14 residues. Germline loops: CDR1 SGHRS, CDR2 YFSETQ. Trimming left V 0 bases short and J 6 bases short, with 9 bases between.

The chain couples TRBV18 to TRBJ1-2; D is undetermined. Germline assignment: CDR1 KGHSH and CDR2 LQKENI. V gave up 3 bases and J gave up 7 bases, with 12 bases separating them. CDR3 length equals 13 residues. CDR3 sequence reads: CASSPNPEAGYTF. Written as DNA, the CDR3 is TGTGCCAGCTCACCTAACCCAGAGGCTGGCTACACCTTC.

This clone was seen more than once but under ten times. The chain links TRBV6-5 to TRBJ1-6; D possibly corresponds to TRBD1 (6 bases). Germline CDR1 and CDR2: MNHEY and SVGAGI. The CDR3 runs to 16 residues. The germline V and J ends were trimmed by 4 bases and 7 bases, with 17 bases remaining between them. As DNA, the CDR3 is TGTGCCAGCAGTTCGCTGGGGGCAGGCAGGAATTCACCCCTCCACTTT. Its translation is CASSSLGAGRNSPLHF.

V usage is TRBV6-6 and J usage is TRBJ2-1; maybe TRBD2 (6 bases). V was pared by 6 bases and J by 0 bases, with 9 bases between. Per the germline V gene, CDR1 is MNHNY and CDR2 is SVGAGI (reference sequence). The CDR3 extends over 14 amino acids. The CDR3 loop reads CASRRLDSYNEQFF. CDR3 DNA sequence: TGTGCCAGCAGGAGACTAGACTCCTACAATGAGCAGTTCTTC.

The V and J genes are TRBV7-2 and TRBJ1-2; D uncertain. This CDR3 is built from 14 residues. V shed 3 bases and J shed 0 bases, with 8 bases lying between them. The germline V gene has CDR1 SGHTA and CDR2 FQGNSA. The CDR3 DNA is TGTGCCAGCAGCTTGAGAGAGCCTAACTATGGCTACACCTTC. Translated, it gives CASSLREPNYGYTF.